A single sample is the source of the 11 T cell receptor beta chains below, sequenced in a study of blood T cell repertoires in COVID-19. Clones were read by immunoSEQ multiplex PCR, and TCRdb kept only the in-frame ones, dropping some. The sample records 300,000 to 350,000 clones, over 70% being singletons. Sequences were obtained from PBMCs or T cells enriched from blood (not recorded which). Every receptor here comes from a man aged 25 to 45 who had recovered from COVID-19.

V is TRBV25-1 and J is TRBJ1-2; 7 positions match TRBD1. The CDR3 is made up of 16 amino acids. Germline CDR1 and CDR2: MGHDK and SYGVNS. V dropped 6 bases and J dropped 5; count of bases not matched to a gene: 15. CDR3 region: CASSDLQGPSMYGYTF. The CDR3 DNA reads TGTGCCAGCAGCGACCTACAGGGGCCTTCTATGTATGGCTACACCTTC.

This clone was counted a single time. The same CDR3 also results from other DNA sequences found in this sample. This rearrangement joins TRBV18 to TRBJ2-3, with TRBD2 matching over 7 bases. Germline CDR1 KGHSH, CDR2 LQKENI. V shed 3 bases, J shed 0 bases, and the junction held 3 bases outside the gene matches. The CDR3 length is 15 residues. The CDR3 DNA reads TGTGCCAGCTCACCGCCCGGGGGGAGCACAGATACGCAGTATTTT. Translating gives CASSPPGGSTDTQYF.

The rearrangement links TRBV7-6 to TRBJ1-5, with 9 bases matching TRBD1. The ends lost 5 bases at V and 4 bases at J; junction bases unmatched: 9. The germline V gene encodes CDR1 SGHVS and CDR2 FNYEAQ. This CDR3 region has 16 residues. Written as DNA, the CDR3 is TGTGCCAGCAGCCCCTTCGGACAGGGGATAAATCAGCCCCAGCATTTT. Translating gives CASSPFGQGINQPQHF.

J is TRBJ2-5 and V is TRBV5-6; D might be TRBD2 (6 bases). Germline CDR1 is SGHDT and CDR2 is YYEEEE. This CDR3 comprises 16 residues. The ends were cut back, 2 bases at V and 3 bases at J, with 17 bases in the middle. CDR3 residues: CASSFLPQSSEETQYF. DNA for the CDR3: TGTGCCAGCAGCTTTCTTCCCCAGTCTAGCGAAGAGACCCAGTACTTC.

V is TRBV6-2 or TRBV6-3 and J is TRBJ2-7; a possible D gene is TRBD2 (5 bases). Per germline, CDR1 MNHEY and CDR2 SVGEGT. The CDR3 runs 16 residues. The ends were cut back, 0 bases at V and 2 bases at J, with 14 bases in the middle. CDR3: CASSYSSLASTYEQYF. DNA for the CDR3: TGTGCCAGCAGTTACTCGAGCCTGGCTAGCACCTACGAGCAGTACTTC.

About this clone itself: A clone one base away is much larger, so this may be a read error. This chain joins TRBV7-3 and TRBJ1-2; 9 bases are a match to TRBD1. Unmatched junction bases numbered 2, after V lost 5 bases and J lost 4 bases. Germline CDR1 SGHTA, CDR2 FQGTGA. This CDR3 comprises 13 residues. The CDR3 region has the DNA TGTGCCAGCAGCCCGACAGGGGGCTATGGCTACACCTTC. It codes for CASSPTGGYGYTF.

The CDR3 reads CASSLMGAAEQFF. The CDR3 nucleotides are TGTGCCAGCAGTTTAATGGGGGCAGCTGAGCAGTTCTTC. The gene calls are TRBV12-3 or TRBV12-4 and TRBJ2-1, with D possibly matching TRBD1 (6 bases). The CDR3 consists of 13 residues. The V gene lost 2 bases and the J gene lost 9 bases, with 11 bases spanning the gap.

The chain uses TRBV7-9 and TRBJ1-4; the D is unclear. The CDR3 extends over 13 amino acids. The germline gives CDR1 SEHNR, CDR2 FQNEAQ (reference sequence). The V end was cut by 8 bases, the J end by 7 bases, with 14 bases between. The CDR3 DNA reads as TGTGCCAGCTCCCCAGGACTGCTTGAAAAACTGTTTTTT. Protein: CASSPGLLEKLFF.

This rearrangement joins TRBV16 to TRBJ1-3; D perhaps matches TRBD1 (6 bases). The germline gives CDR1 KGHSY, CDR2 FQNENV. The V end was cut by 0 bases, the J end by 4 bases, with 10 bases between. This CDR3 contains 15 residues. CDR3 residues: CASSQSSGVGNTIYF. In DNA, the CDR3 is TGTGCCAGCAGCCAATCATCAGGGGTCGGAAACACCATATATTTT.

CDR3 loop: CASSLGDSNSPLHF. CDR3 DNA: TGCGCCAGCAGCTTGGGTGACAGTAATTCACCCCTCCACTTT. This sequence joins TRBV5-1 and TRBJ1-6, with D perhaps TRBD1 (5 bases). This CDR3 is 14 amino acids long. V was shortened by 0 bases and J by 6 bases, with 7 bases between the two germline ends. Per the germline V gene, CDR1 is SGHRS and CDR2 is YFSETQ.

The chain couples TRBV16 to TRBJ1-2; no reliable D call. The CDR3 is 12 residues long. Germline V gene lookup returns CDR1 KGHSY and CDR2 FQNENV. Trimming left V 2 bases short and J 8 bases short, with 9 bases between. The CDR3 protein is CASSQNQAGYTF. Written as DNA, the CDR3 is TGTGCCAGCAGCCAAAACCAGGCGGGCTACACCTTC.